Detailed here is one TCR beta chain. Its antigen is unknown. The PCR made use of 60 Vbeta and 13 Jbeta primers. Using immunoSEQ multiplex PCR, the repertoire was profiled, and TCRdb retains in-frame clones only, with some absent. The sample holds 100,000 to 150,000 clones, around 66% seen once. Germline V lookup: CDR1 SQVTM, CDR2 ANQGSEA. This CDR3 comprises 14 residues. The trim removed 4 bases at V and 0 bases at J, leaving 3 bases unmatched. This specimen comes from a study of cytomegalovirus exposure and HLA in healthy donors. Study-wide findings and caveats: Researchers reported in a later analysis that common viral pathogens appeared linked to several top clusters.

Each donor was healthy, and each was a bone marrow donor. Donors counted as nominally healthy when sampled, yet unrecorded immune exposures were likely. The chain carries TRBV29-1 and TRBJ2-1; 7 bases fit TRBD2. The receptor comes from a man between 18 and 35 years old in good health and CMV-seronegative. Sequences were obtained from PBMCs. The CDR3 protein is CSVAGGSSYNEQFF. The DNA of the CDR3 is TGCAGCGTTGCAGGCGGGAGCTCCTACAATGAGCAGTTCTTC.